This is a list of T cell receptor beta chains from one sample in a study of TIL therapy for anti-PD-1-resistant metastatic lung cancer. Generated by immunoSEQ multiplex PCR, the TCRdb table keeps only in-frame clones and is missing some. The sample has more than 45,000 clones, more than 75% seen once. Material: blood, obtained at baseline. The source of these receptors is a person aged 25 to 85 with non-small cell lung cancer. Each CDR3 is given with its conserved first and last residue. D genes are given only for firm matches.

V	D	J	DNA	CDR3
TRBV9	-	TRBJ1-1	TGTGCCAGCAGCCCGAGCCCGATTGGGAACACTGAAGCTTTCTTT	CASSPSPIGNTEAFF
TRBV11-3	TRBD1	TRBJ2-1	TGTGCCAGCAGCTTATTCCAGGGGGCACGAGAGCAGTTCTTC	CASSLFQGAREQFF
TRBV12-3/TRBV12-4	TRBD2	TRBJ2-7	TGTGCCAGCTCTCCCGAAGGGAGGGTCGAGCAGTACTTC	CASSPEGRVEQYF
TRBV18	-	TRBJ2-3	TGTGCCAGCTCACCACATCCAACAGATACGCAGTATTTT	CASSPHPTDTQYF
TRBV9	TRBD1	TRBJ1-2	TGTGCCAGCAGCACCATCGGGGAGGGGGCAGGCTATGGCTACACCTTC	CASSTIGEGAGYGYTF
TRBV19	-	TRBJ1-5	TGTGCCAGTAGTAGAGATAGCAATCAGCCCCAGCATTTT	CASSRDSNQPQHF
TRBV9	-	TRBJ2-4	TGTGCCAGCAGCGTAGATTTGGGGGACGGACCCAAAAACATTCAGTACTTC	CASSVDLGDGPKNIQYF
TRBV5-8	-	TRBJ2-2	TGTGCCAGCAGCTGGGTTACTCGCCAGTACACCGGGGAGCTGTTTTTT	CASSWVTRQYTGELFF
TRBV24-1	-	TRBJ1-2	TGTGCCACCAGTGATCCGACAGGTTTCGGCTACACCTTC	CATSDPTGFGYTF
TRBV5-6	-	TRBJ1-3	TGTGCCAGCAGCTTGGTGGACGGGATGTCTGGAAACACCATATATTTT	CASSLVDGMSGNTIYF
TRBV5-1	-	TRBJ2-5	TGCGCCAGCAGCTTGGAAACGGATTTCTTAGAGACCCAGTACTTC	CASSLETDFLETQYF
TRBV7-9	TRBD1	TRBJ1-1	TGTGCCAGCAGCGGACGGGACAGACTGAACACTGAAGCTTTCTTT	CASSGRDRLNTEAFF
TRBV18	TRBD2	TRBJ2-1	TGTGCCAGCTCACCGGGCGGGGGGGCGTTTCACAATGAGCAGTTCTTC	CASSPGGGAFHNEQFF
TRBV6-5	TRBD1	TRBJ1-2	TGTGCCAGCACAGGGGACAGCTATGGCTACACCTTC	CASTGDSYGYTF
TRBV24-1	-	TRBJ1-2	TGTGCCACCAGTGATATAGGAGGGGGAGGCTACACCTTC	CATSDIGGGGYTF